This T cell receptor (beta chain) was retrieved from a study of blood T cell repertoires in COVID-19 (TCRdb year 2020). Background for the entire study: Collaborator samples came from the United States, Italy and Spain and covered acute and convalescent phases of COVID-19. The material from the prospective study consisted of cDNA or gDNA derived from T cells, B-cell-depleted T cells, or PBMCs. The repertoires were made available in a free public database intended to serve as a resource for research on the immune response to SARS-CoV-2. The samples were drawn from the first 160 participants of the ongoing ImmuneRACE study and from 950 to 1,500 subjects provided by 6 global collaborators. Where available, HLA class I and class II types were obtained from metadata supplied by the sample provider rather than from assay-based typing. Nearly every sample came with metadata listing a de-identified subject ID, COVID-19 status, age in years and sex. Subjects who had been exposed to COVID-19, were actively infected with it, or had recovered from it provided the deeply sampled blood TCRbeta repertoires that made up the dataset.

TCRbeta CDR3 regions were amplified from genomic DNA using the immunoSEQ Assay, a bias-controlled multiplex PCR. In the paper's pipeline: Within the assay, amplification of reference gene primers was used to estimate how many nucleated cells each sample contained. Sequence reads were collapsed and filtered to measure the absolute abundance of every unique TCRbeta CDR3 rearrangement. Productive Simpson clonality was computed per sample as the square root of Simpson's diversity index over productive rearrangements. The source is immuneACCESS, and TCRdb retained only in-frame sequences with V and J called. Part of the clones is not carried over; for the studies checked, unresolved V genes explain less than half of this, and the remainder is unexplained. V, J and clone size derive from that table, while D and trimming were established from the DNA sequence. This sample comprises approximately 200,000 clones, 70% to 90% of them detected only once. The ten largest clones add up to 10% to 11% of the sample.

Participants in the prospective study were aged roughly 18 to 89 years, lived in approximately 26 United States geographic areas, and enrolled through a virtual design. Cohort assignment in the prospective study relied on participant-reported clinical history from a screening survey and a study questionnaire. ImmuneRACE Cohort 3 recovered participants were defined by two consecutive negative NP/OP PCR tests, healthcare professional clearance, or symptom resolution. In the prospective study, mobile phlebotomists collected whole blood, serum and a nasopharyngeal or oropharyngeal swab from each participant. Over a roughly 2-month period, participants in the prospective study had the option of providing additional blood draws and questionnaires. Blood samples from the prospective study were shipped frozen or at room temperature prior to DNA extraction. Remarks on this clone: Its binding antigen is unknown. Per-base qualities were not stored, and no clone one base away is much larger. Additional DNA sequences in this sample encode the identical CDR3.

CDR1 and CDR2 (GTSNPN, SVGIG) derive from the germline V gene (reference sequence). The CDR3 runs 14 residues from the cysteine to the phenylalanine. Only the CDR3 part of the read is kept: 42 bases, read in frame from the first base. The germline V end is reduced by 5 bases and the J end by 7 bases; junction bases left unmatched: 11. Points the paper makes about the study in general: The quantity of clinical and demographic metadata differed by source and by participant and was supplied without curation.

Sequenced: PBMCs or T cells enriched from blood (not recorded which). The V gene is TRBV30 and the J gene is TRBJ1-5, with 7 junctional bases fitting TRBD1. This TCR was sampled from a man aged 30 to 45 who had recovered from COVID-19. This receptor carries the CDR3 CAWRPQGSVQPQHF. The DNA is TGTGCCTGGCGTCCACAGGGGTCGGTCCAGCCCCAGCATTTT.